This is a list of T cell receptor beta chains from one sample in a study of human T cells and chemical hapten exposure. One entry per CDR3 protein results from TCRdb running MiXCR on the RACE reads. There are 100,000 or so distinct CDR3 sequences in the sample; about 10% occur only once, and less than 2.5% lies in the top ten. Specimen: whole blood, collected in connection with sensitization to the hapten diphenylcyclopropenone (DPC). These receptor sequences come from a man aged 35-49 years with alopecia areata. Some clones in this sample may be carry-over from other donors' samples. Both conserved end residues are part of each CDR3. D genes are given only for firm matches. Clone size is given for some rows only: seen once, a few or many times, or a class if the clone is expanded.

clone size,J gene,D gene,V gene,CDR3 protein,CDR3 DNA
-,TRBJ2-1,TRBD1,TRBV10-3,CAIRDTGGGEQFF,TGTGCCATCAGGGATACAGGGGGCGGTGAGCAGTTCTTC
few,TRBJ2-5,TRBD2,TRBV12-3/TRBV12-4,CASSTGLARSGTQYF,TGTGCCAGCAGCACGGGACTAGCTAGAAGTGGGACCCAGTACTTC
-,TRBJ2-1,TRBD1,TRBV12-3/TRBV12-4,CASSFRGTRNEQFF,TGTGCCAGCAGTTTCAGGGGGACGAGGAATGAGCAGTTCTTC
-,TRBJ2-3,-,TRBV11-3,CASSLGGWKGTDTQYF,TGTGCCAGCAGCTTAGGGGGGTGGAAGGGCACAGATACGCAGTATTTT
-,TRBJ2-6,-,TRBV29-1,CSVDSGPGGSGANVLTF,TGCAGCGTTGACTCGGGTCCTGGGGGCTCTGGGGCCAACGTCCTGACTTTC
-,TRBJ2-1,-,TRBV12-3/TRBV12-4,CASSLSGRNEQFF,TGTGCCAGCAGTTTATCAGGGCGGAATGAGCAGTTCTTC
few,TRBJ1-1,-,TRBV11-2,CASSLTVRGNTEAFF,TGTGCCAGCAGCTTAACGGTCAGGGGGAACACTGAAGCTTTCTTT
few,TRBJ2-1,-,TRBV29-1,CSVEGGRQGLGNEQFF,TGCAGCGTTGAAGGTGGTAGGCAGGGGCTAGGGAATGAGCAGTTCTTC
few,TRBJ1-6,-,TRBV29-1,CSVVLDYNSPLHF,TGCAGCGTTGTCCTGGACTATAATTCACCCCTCCACTTT
-,TRBJ1-2,-,TRBV25-1,CASSEVQGGRGYTF,TGTGCCAGCAGTGAAGTACAGGGCGGACGGGGCTACACCTTC
few,TRBJ2-4,TRBD1,TRBV10-2,CASRETGWAKNIQYF,TGCGCCAGCAGGGAGACAGGGTGGGCCAAAAACATTCAGTACTTC
few,TRBJ1-2,-,TRBV10-3,CAITNRGGDGYTF,TGTGCCATCACCAATCGGGGGGGCGATGGCTACACCTTC
few,TRBJ2-1,TRBD1,TRBV6-5,CASSSGTGGVGGVGFTGFYNEQFF,TGTGCCAGCAGTTCCGGGACAGGGGGTGTAGGGGGTGTTGGTTTTACAGGGTTTTACAATGAGCAGTTCTTC
few,TRBJ1-4,-,TRBV28,CASSLFGKGTNEKLFF,TGTGCCAGCAGTTTATTCGGAAAGGGGACTAATGAAAAACTGTTTTTT
-,TRBJ1-1,TRBD1,TRBV6-2/TRBV6-3,CASSTGQGGTEAFF,TGTGCCAGCAGTACGGGACAGGGAGGCACTGAAGCTTTCTTT
many,TRBJ2-5,-,TRBV7-2,CASSLDQVSGKTQYF,TGTGCCAGCAGCTTAGATCAGGTGTCGGGCAAGACCCAGTACTTC
few,TRBJ2-4,TRBD2,TRBV20-1,CSAELAGDVKNIQYF,TGCAGTGCGGAACTAGCGGGAGACGTCAAAAACATTCAGTACTTC
many,TRBJ1-2,-,TRBV11-2,CASSPGAGQHGYTF,TGTGCCAGCAGCCCTGGAGCGGGGCAACATGGCTACACCTTC
-,TRBJ1-1,-,TRBV28,CASSLGSRNTEAFF,TGTGCCAGCAGTTTAGGGAGCAGGAACACTGAAGCTTTCTTT
many,TRBJ1-2,TRBD1,TRBV19,CATFNRGLYGYTF,TGTGCCACCTTTAACAGGGGGCTCTATGGCTACACCTTC
-,TRBJ2-1,TRBD2,TRBV6-2/TRBV6-3,CASSYLPFSGPTFSNEQFF,TGTGCCAGCAGTTACCTTCCCTTTAGCGGGCCCACCTTCTCCAATGAGCAGTTCTTC
-,TRBJ2-7,-,TRBV7-8,CASSSNSGEEQYF,TGTGCCAGCAGCTCAAATTCCGGGGAGGAGCAGTACTTC
few,TRBJ2-7,TRBD1,TRBV28,CASSLISGTGDF,TGTGCCAGCAGTTTGATATCCGGGACAGGGGACTTC
-,TRBJ2-1,TRBD2,TRBV10-3,CAIRVAGTMSSYNEQFF,TGTGCCATCAGGGTAGCGGGGACAATGAGCTCCTACAATGAGCAGTTCTTC
few,TRBJ2-3,-,TRBV3-1,CASSQARQGTQYF,TGTGCCAGCAGCCAAGCCCGCCAGGGTACGCAGTATTTT
-,TRBJ2-3,-,TRBV30,CAWGRNQQYF,TGTGCCTGGGGTAGAAATCAGCAGTATTTT
few,TRBJ2-7,-,TRBV5-1,CASSMNFYEQYF,TGCGCCAGCAGCATGAATTTCTACGAGCAGTACTTC
-,TRBJ2-2,TRBD1,TRBV7-2,CASSADRNTNTGELFF,TGTGCCAGCAGCGCGGACAGGAATACGAACACCGGGGAGCTGTTTTTT